The subject of this entry is one TCR beta chain. The antigen this receptor binds is unknown. No qualities accompany the bases; no much larger clone lies one base away. V was cut back by 4 bases and J by 0 bases, leaving a gap of 13 bases between them. CDR1 and CDR2, looked up from the germline V gene, are SGHDT and YYEEEE. The CDR3 starts with the cysteine, ends with the phenylalanine, and has 15 residues. The DNA shown is the 45-base CDR3, in frame from base 1. Patients had resection for either synchronous oligometastatic disease or delayed recurrence of a solitary brain metastasis. To avoid including cancers other than NSCLC, any patient with a history of multiple malignancies was excluded. Tumor areas were macrodissected from 5 or 6 deparaffinized about 10 um unstained sections, using marked H&E slides as a guide. Every specimen was formalin-fixed and paraffin-embedded (FFPE). The AllPrep DNA/RNA FFPE Kit was used for extraction of genomic DNA.

The data derive from a study of T cells in lung cancer brain metastases (dated by TCRdb to between 2017 and 2018). Regarding the complete study: Most of the roughly 20 patients had a history of tobacco use, with a median of about 44 pack-years. Nine tenths of the roughly 20 patients received no interval therapy between primary and metastasis resection. The median interval between acquisition of the primary specimen and acquisition of the brain metastasis specimen was less than 450 days. In this study, the TCR beta CDR3 repertoires of fully resected primary non-small cell lung cancers were compared with those of paired brain metastases. A cohort of 20 patients was included, from whom some 40 specimens were contributed, with one primary lung lesion and one brain metastasis obtained from each patient. Of the patients, some eleven were female and several were male, and their median age at first diagnosis was around 50 years. Primary and metastatic specimens both had an average DNA integrity number of approximately 4, with no significant difference between the two sites.

What the study reported, not specific to this receptor: It was not possible to control for the effects of preoperative corticosteroids on T cell infiltration in brain metastases. A significantly larger repertoire fraction was made up by the ten most abundant clones in brain metastases than in primaries, which was suggestive of clonal expansion. DNA fragmentation in the FFPE samples may have kept the complete infiltrating T cell repertoire from being retrieved. Most clones were specific to a single lesion, and paired lesions overlapped only to a limited degree (mean Morisita index around 0.23). Significantly fewer unique productive clones were found in brain metastases than in paired primaries (median about 1,500 versus 4,200).

Between roughly 2 and 5.5 ug genomic DNA was input per sample, with paired samples receiving equal DNA input. TCR beta libraries were constructed in two PCR steps with the immunoSEQ hsTCRbeta Kit, which uses multiplexed V and J gene primers. Pooled libraries with positive and negative controls were sequenced on an Illumina MiSeq using a 100-cycle paired-end protocol. Per the source publication's procedure: Raw data were processed by the immunoSEQ vendor into normalized, annotated TCR beta repertoire reports. Richness was defined as unique clones by nucleotide sequence, with iChao1 and Efron-Thisted estimators extrapolating total richness. Paired lesions were characterized and compared using Pielou's evenness, Simpson's index, top-ten clone proportional abundance, and the Morisita overlap index. TCRdb carries this immuneACCESS record with in-frame sequences only. Its versions omit some clonotypes, under half of them owing to an unresolved V gene in the studies checked, with the rest unexplained. V and J calls and clone size come straight from that table; D and trimming were deduced from the DNA. The sample has roughly 5,000 clones on record, 85% to 90% of them singletons. Around a tenth of the sample is held by the ten biggest clonotypes.

The source is a woman in her fifties or sixties with non-small cell lung cancer that had spread to the brain. Sequencing was carried out using tumor tissue from a brain metastasis. Reading the label with the study, this specimen's cell subset or site is: paired resected brain metastasis. Rearrangement joined TRBV5-6 to TRBJ1-1, with no confidently assigned D gene. The DNA reads as follows: TGTGCCAGCAGCCGACTCGGACGGCTGAACACTGAAGCTTTCTTT. This yields the protein CASSRLGRLNTEAFF.